What follows are 7 T cell receptor beta chains derived from one specimen sequenced in a study of blood T cell repertoires in COVID-19. Assay used: immunoSEQ multiplex PCR; TCRdb lists only in-frame clones, some missing. This table holds around 300,000 clones, nearly 90% found once. Sequencing input: PBMCs or T cells enriched from blood (not recorded which). These receptors all stem from a young woman with acute COVID-19.

The rearrangement uses TRBV28 and TRBJ1-2, with D possibly matching TRBD1 (5 bases). This CDR3 spans 21 amino acids. Germline lookup yields CDR1 MDHEN and CDR2 SYDVKM. V lost 2 bases to trimming and J lost 11 bases, with 39 bases between them. The CDR3 region is CASSLDPGLRMQPRDINDYTF. Here the CDR3 DNA reads TGTGCCAGCAGTTTAGACCCAGGGCTGCGCATGCAACCCCGTGATATCAACGATTACACCTTC.

The chain joins TRBV28 to TRBJ1-1, with 7 bases aligning to TRBD1. CDR1 and CDR2 (germline): MDHEN, SYDVKM. This CDR3 region has 15 residues. V trimming: 7 bases; J trimming: 8 bases; junction bases outside the gene matches: 16. DNA for the CDR3: TGTGCCAGCATATCAGGGGGTTATGATGACATGGAAGCTTTCTTT. Amino acid sequence: CASISGGYDDMEAFF.

The chain is built from TRBV18 and TRBJ1-2; 10 nucleotides match TRBD1. After removal of 3 bases from V and 6 bases from J, the junction contained 4 bases not matched to a gene. Germline V gene sequence: CDR1 KGHSH, CDR2 LQKENI. The CDR3 has 14 residues. CDR3 sequence: CASSPGTGANGYTF. The CDR3, as DNA: TGTGCCAGCTCACCCGGGACAGGGGCGAATGGCTACACCTTC.

V is TRBV9 and J is TRBJ1-4, with 11 bases that match TRBD1. CDR3 length: 17 residues. Trimming took 3 bases from V and 8 from J; bases not matched to a gene: 12. The germline V gene has CDR1 SGDLS and CDR2 YYNGEE. In DNA form, the CDR3 reads TGTGCCAGCAGCGCTCGGACAGGGGGCGCCCCAGGAGAAAAACTGTTTTTT. This sequence encodes CASSARTGGAPGEKLFF.

The rearrangement links TRBV9 to TRBJ2-6, with no clear D. V was trimmed by 4 bases and J by 0 bases, leaving 8 bases between them. This CDR3 spans 15 amino acids. The V gene's germline CDR1 is SGDLS and CDR2 YYNGEE. In DNA form, the CDR3 reads TGTGCCAGCAGCCCCCGAGTCTCTGGGGCCAACGTCCTGACTTTC. Its protein product is CASSPRVSGANVLTF.

This clone was seen a few times. One junction end does not reproduce the germline sequence, and a read error may be involved. The chain carries TRBV25-1 and TRBJ2-3, with 8 positions matching TRBD2. The germline V gene has CDR1 MGHDK and CDR2 SYGVNS. There are 14 residues in the CDR3. CDR3 region: CASSESEETSAFFF. Here the CDR3 DNA reads TGTGCCAGCAGTGAATCAGAGGAGACTAGCGCCTTTTTCTTT.

V usage is TRBV7-9 and J usage is TRBJ1-4; 9 bases are a match to TRBD1. CDR3 length: 14 amino acids. V shed 5 bases, J shed 5 bases, and the junction held 3 bases outside the gene matches. Germline assignment: CDR1 SEHNR and CDR2 FQNEAQ (reference sequence). The DNA of the CDR3 is TGTGCCAGCAGCCCGGACAGGGGAAATGAAAAACTGTTTTTT. Protein: CASSPDRGNEKLFF.